A single sample is the source of the 31 T cell receptor beta chains below, sequenced in a study of T cells after yellow fever vaccination. A single record per CDR3 protein comes from TCRdb applying MiXCR to the 5' RACE reads. Altogether under 80,000 distinct CDR3 sequences are present, approximately 7.4% being singletons, with the ten largest covering 30% to 45%. Sequencing was performed on CD8+ T cells sorted from PBMCs, taken 15 days after the yellow fever booster vaccination. The receptor set was obtained from a man aged 25-45 years who received the YFV17D yellow fever vaccine.

This clonotype was seen ten or more times. This chain uses TRBV20-1 with TRBJ2-3, with 9 bases lining up with TRBD1. The CDR3 extends over 14 amino acids. The germline V gene has CDR1 DFQATT and CDR2 SNEGSKA (reference sequence). The ends lost 2 bases at V and 6 bases at J; junction bases unmatched: 6. The CDR3 loop reads CSARPDRGGDTQYF. The CDR3 DNA sequence: TGCAGTGCTAGACCGGACAGGGGAGGCGATACGCAGTATTTT.

Turning to this clonotype: This may be a read error, as it is one base from a much larger clone. The CDR3 nucleotides read TGTGCCAGCAGCCCCGCGACTAGCGGGACCCACGAGCAGTACTTC. Its translation is CASSPATSGTHEQYF. The V gene is TRBV9, the J gene TRBJ2-7; TRBD2 matches 11 bases. In germline, CDR1 is SGDLS, CDR2 YYNGEE. The CDR3 is 15 residues long. The V and J ends lost 4 bases and 5 bases, in that order; junction bases with no gene match: 8.

This clonotype was detected many times. This sequence joins TRBV29-1 and TRBJ2-7, with no clear D. The length of the CDR3 is 11 residues. The V end lost 4 bases, the J end lost 0 bases, and 4 bases lay between the germline ends. Looked up from germline, CDR1 is SQVTM and CDR2 is ANQGSEA. CDR3 amino acids: CSVVFSYEQYF. CDR3 bases: TGCAGCGTTGTTTTCTCCTACGAGCAGTACTTC.

Ten or more counts support this clonotype. The chain links TRBV5-1 to TRBJ2-1; D uncertain. CDR1 and CDR2 (germline): SGHRS, YFSETQ. The ends were cut back, 0 bases at V and 0 bases at J, with 4 bases in the middle. The CDR3 consists of 14 residues. Here the CDR3 reads CASSLGSSYNEQFF. CDR3 in DNA: TGCGCCAGCAGCTTGGGAAGCTCCTACAATGAGCAGTTCTTC. Based on the CDR3 plus reference TRBV5-1 and TRBJ2-1, the full variable domain is KAGVTQTPRYLIKTRGQQVTLSCSPISGHRSVSWYQQTPGQGLQFLFEYFSETQRNKGNFPGRFSGRQFSNSRSEMNVSTLELGDSALYLCASSLGSSYNEQFFGPGTRLTVL.

The chain couples TRBV6-5 to TRBJ1-5, with a tentative D call TRBD1 (5 bases). V shed 4 bases and J shed 2 bases, with 24 bases lying between them. The CDR3 is made up of 19 amino acids. Germline CDR1 is MNHEY and CDR2 is SVGAGI. Written as DNA, the CDR3 is TGTGCCAGCAGTTCCGACGGGTCCGGGACCCCGGGGGGCAATCAGCCCCAGCATTTT. It translates to CASSSDGSGTPGGNQPQHF.

The table lists this clonotype with many counts. The gene calls are TRBV19 and TRBJ2-7; the match to TRBD2 covers 8 bases. CDR3 length: 13 residues. The germline V gene encodes CDR1 LNHDA and CDR2 SQIVND (reference sequence). V gave up 6 bases and J gave up 3 bases; unmatched junction bases: 4. In DNA form, the CDR3 reads TGTGCCAGTAGCCTGACTAGCGACTACGAGCAGTACTTC. Residues: CASSLTSDYEQYF.

This clonotype has a count of ten or more. The V and J genes are TRBV29-1 and TRBJ2-5; D might be TRBD1 (5 bases). V dropped 3 bases and J dropped 1 base, with 9 bases sitting between them. The CDR3 runs to 13 residues. CDR1 and CDR2 from the germline V gene are SQVTM and ANQGSEA. CDR3 in amino acids: CSVDHDSQETQYF. The CDR3 bases are TGCAGCGTTGACCACGACAGCCAAGAGACCCAGTACTTC.

The chain's CDR3 is CASSLSPGGTGVYEQYF. The CDR3 DNA follows: TGTGCCAGCAGTTTATCGCCGGGGGGGACAGGGGTCTACGAGCAGTACTTC. The rearrangement uses TRBV27 and TRBJ2-7; 10 positions agree with TRBD1. This CDR3 contains 17 residues. Germline CDR1 reads MNHEY; CDR2 reads SMNVEV (reference sequence). Trimming cost V 0 bases and J 3 bases; bases outside gene matches: 8.

There are many counts of this clonotype. The chain is built from TRBV6-5 and TRBJ2-1; the match to TRBD2 covers 9 bases. J lost 7 bases, V lost 4 bases, and 5 bases had no gene match. This CDR3 has 14 residues. Germline V gene lookup returns CDR1 MNHEY and CDR2 SVGAGI. CDR3 sequence (DNA): TGTGCCAGCAGTTCGGCGGGAGGGCAGAATGAGCAGTTCTTC. Its protein product is CASSSAGGQNEQFF.

This clonotype was detected a few times. This sequence joins TRBV7-8 and TRBJ2-2; 7 positions agree with TRBD2. Per germline, CDR1 SGHVS and CDR2 FQNEAQ. V dropped 2 bases and J dropped 3; count of bases not matched to a gene: 3. The CDR3 runs 15 residues. As DNA, the CDR3 is TGTGCCAGCAGCTTATGGGGGAGGGACACCGGGGAGCTGTTTTTT. This translates into CASSLWGRDTGELFF.

This clonotype was found many times. This chain uses TRBV7-2 with TRBJ2-1; D possibly corresponds to TRBD1 (5 bases). Trimming shortened V by 1 base and J by 0 bases, and 10 bases separated the two germline ends. The germline V gene encodes CDR1 SGHTA and CDR2 FQGNSA. The length of the CDR3 is 16 residues. The CDR3 protein is CASSLDGASSYNEQFF. CDR3 bases: TGTGCCAGCAGCTTAGATGGGGCAAGCTCCTACAATGAGCAGTTCTTC.

As for this clonotype: This may stem from a read error, because a much larger clone lies one nucleotide away. The chain's CDR3 is CASPQVARQYF. In nucleotides, the CDR3 is TGCGCCAGCCCCCAAGTAGCACGGCAGTATTTT. The gene calls are TRBV5-1 and TRBJ2-3; D call uncertain. Germline V gene data show CDR1 as SGHRS and CDR2 as YFSETQ. V was shortened by 7 bases and J by 11 bases, with 14 bases between the two germline ends. The CDR3 consists of 11 residues.

In its sample, this clonotype was seen many times. The J gene is TRBJ2-3, the V gene TRBV13; 10 bases align to TRBD2. V lost 3 bases and J lost 4; bases outside the gene matches: 4. Germline values: CDR1 PRHDT, CDR2 FYEKMQ (reference sequence). The CDR3 is made up of 15 amino acids. The CDR3 bases are TGTGCCAGCAGCTTTGGGCTAGCGGGAGCAGATACGCAGTATTTT. Translating gives CASSFGLAGADTQYF.

About this clonotype: The junction shows a germline mismatch at one end, possibly a read error. The chain couples TRBV12-3 or TRBV12-4 to TRBJ2-1; 14 bases line up with TRBD2. The CDR3 is made up of 17 amino acids. The DNA of the CDR3 is TGTGCCAGCAGTTTAGCGCTAAGAGGACTAGCGGGAGGATCCCAACTCTTC. Amino acid sequence: CASSLALRGLAGGSQLF.

At least ten counts were recorded for this clonotype. V is TRBV27 and J is TRBJ2-7, with D maybe TRBD1 (5 bases). V gave up 6 bases and J gave up 3 bases, with 15 bases separating them. The CDR3 runs 14 residues. Per the germline V gene, CDR1 is MNHEY and CDR2 is SMNVEV (reference sequence). CDR3 region: CASSSFRQGYEQYF. For the CDR3, the DNA is TGTGCCAGCAGCAGTTTTAGGCAGGGCTACGAGCAGTACTTC.

This clonotype was recorded at least ten times. V and J are TRBV6-2 or TRBV6-3 and TRBJ1-1; D remains ambiguous. The V and J ends lost 0 bases and 7 bases respectively, with 9 bases between them. The length of the CDR3 is 13 residues. Germline assignment: CDR1 MNHEY and CDR2 SVGEGT. CDR3 in DNA: TGTGCCAGCAGTTACTCGAGGTTCTATGAAGCTTTCTTT. Protein: CASSYSRFYEAFF.

At least ten counts were recorded for this clonotype. The rearrangement links TRBV10-1 to TRBJ2-3; TRBD2 matches at 10 bases. The germline CDR1 and CDR2 sequences are WNHNN and SYGVQD (reference sequence). The CDR3 loop spans 14 amino acids. V trimming: 11 bases; J trimming: 2 bases; junction bases outside the gene matches: 7. The CDR3 nucleotides are TGCGCCGGAGCGGGAGGGATAAACACAGATACGCAGTATTTT. It yields the protein CAGAGGINTDTQYF.

This clonotype was detected ten times or more. The rearrangement links TRBV14 to TRBJ2-1; D remains ambiguous. V lost 0 bases and J 0 bases, leaving 9 bases between the germline ends. Germline V gene lookup returns CDR1 SGHDN and CDR2 FVKESK. This CDR3 has 16 residues. In nucleotides, the CDR3 is TGTGCCAGCAGCCAAGAGTACTTCAGCTCCTACAATGAGCAGTTCTTC. Translated, it gives CASSQEYFSSYNEQFF.

This clonotype was seen repeatedly, ten times or more. The chain combines TRBV14 with TRBJ2-7; 7 nucleotides match TRBD1. V shed 3 bases and J 4 bases; nucleotides not matched to a gene: 6. Germline values: CDR1 SGHDN, CDR2 FVKESK. CDR3 length equals 14 residues. CDR3 sequence (DNA): TGTGCCAGCAGCCAGCTAGACAGGGCTTACGAGCAGTACTTC. The encoded protein is CASSQLDRAYEQYF.

This clonotype was counted many times. CDR3 sequence reads: CASSSGLAGGPTGELFF. DNA for the CDR3: TGTGCCAGCAGCTCGGGACTAGCGGGAGGCCCCACCGGGGAGCTGTTTTTT. The chain carries TRBV7-9 and TRBJ2-2; 15 nucleotides agree with TRBD2. Germline V gives CDR1 SEHNR, CDR2 FQNEAQ (reference sequence). The V gene end was trimmed by 4 bases and the J gene end by 4 bases; junction bases not matched to a gene: 4. The CDR3 has 17 residues.

This clonotype was seen many times. V usage is TRBV7-3 and J usage is TRBJ2-7, with D possibly being TRBD1 or TRBD2 (5 bases each). V lost 1 base, J lost 3 bases, and 13 bases lay in between. Germline CDR1 is SGHTA and CDR2 is FQGTGA. This CDR3 spans 15 amino acids. The CDR3 DNA reads as TGTGCCAGCAGCTTAAATTCTGGGGGAAGCTACGAGCAGTACTTC. It specifies CASSLNSGGSYEQYF.

This clonotype was recorded many times. In nucleotides, the CDR3 is TGCGCCAGCAGCTCAATACCGCGGGGGACTAGCGGGAGCACAGATACGCAGTATTTT. It is translated as CASSSIPRGTSGSTDTQYF. This sequence joins TRBV5-1 and TRBJ2-3, with 12 bases fitting TRBD2. With V trimmed by 3 bases and J by 0 bases, 11 bases remained unmatched. Germline CDR1 SGHRS, CDR2 YFSETQ. The CDR3 has 19 amino acids.

The chain links TRBV7-9 to TRBJ1-5; possibly TRBD1 for D (5 bases). Germline lookup yields CDR1 SEHNR and CDR2 FQNEAQ (reference sequence). Between the trimmed V and J ends, which lost 5 bases and 7 bases, there was a span of 18 bases. This CDR3 has 15 residues. DNA for the CDR3: TGTGCCAGCAGCCGTTTTCCGGGGGAGGGACAGCCCCAGCATTTT. This sequence encodes CASSRFPGEGQPQHF.

This clonotype was recorded at least ten times. In DNA, the CDR3 is TGTGCCAGCAGCTTGGGAGGCCAGGTCGACACCGGGGAGCTGTTTTTT. Translating gives CASSLGGQVDTGELFF. The rearrangement joins TRBV5-5 to TRBJ2-2, with D unclear. The germline V gene encodes CDR1 SGHKS and CDR2 YYEKEE (reference sequence). There are 16 residues in the CDR3. With 0 bases removed from V and 3 bases from J, the gap between germline ends came to 12 bases.

This clonotype was seen ten or more times. The rearrangement links TRBV5-1 to TRBJ2-1; TRBD2 aligns across 10 bases. V gave up 0 bases and J gave up 8 bases; unmatched junction bases: 5. This CDR3 is 15 amino acids long. Germline lookup yields CDR1 SGHRS and CDR2 YFSETQ. CDR3 nucleotide sequence: TGCGCCAGCAGCTTGGCGGCTAGCGGGAGTCATGAGCAGTTCTTC. Translating it yields CASSLAASGSHEQFF.

In this sample, this clonotype turned up many times. The CDR3 is CASSPISLAGEIYEQYF. For the CDR3, the DNA is TGTGCCAGCTCACCAATATCCCTAGCGGGAGAGATCTACGAGCAGTACTTC. V usage is TRBV18 and J usage is TRBJ2-7, with 10 bases fitting TRBD2. There are 17 residues in the CDR3. V shed 2 bases and J 3 bases; nucleotides not matched to a gene: 10. Germline values: CDR1 KGHSH, CDR2 LQKENI.

This clonotype was detected ten times or more. The chain carries TRBV18 and TRBJ1-4, with unresolved D. This CDR3 is 15 amino acids long. V lost 2 bases, J lost 4 bases, and 11 bases lay in between. Germline CDR1 and CDR2: KGHSH and LQKENI. CDR3 in amino acids: CASSPYVADNEKLFF. In nucleotides, the CDR3 is TGTGCCAGCTCACCATATGTGGCGGATAATGAAAAACTGTTTTTT.

At least ten counts were recorded for this clonotype. CDR3 protein: CASSLVGSGELFF. The CDR3 DNA follows: TGTGCCAGCAGCTTAGTCGGTTCCGGGGAGCTGTTTTTT. The V call is TRBV7-2, the J call TRBJ2-2; no definite D call. Trimming took 1 base from V and 6 from J, leaving 6 bases between them. The CDR3 runs 13 residues. Germline V gene sequence: CDR1 SGHTA, CDR2 FQGNSA.

This clonotype came up many times. This rearrangement joins TRBV9 to TRBJ2-7; either TRBD1 or TRBD2 may fit D (6 bases each). The CDR3 runs to 16 residues. The germline V gene has CDR1 SGDLS and CDR2 YYNGEE. The V end lost 3 bases, the J end lost 0 bases, and 16 bases lay between the germline ends. The CDR3 spells CASSAEGGLTSYEQYF. The CDR3 DNA reads as TGTGCCAGCAGCGCCGAGGGGGGTCTTACCTCCTACGAGCAGTACTTC.

The CDR3 DNA sequence: TGTGCCAGCAGCTTATTCGGGGGAATGAACACTGAAGCTTTCTTT. As protein: CASSLFGGMNTEAFF. The chain uses TRBV11-2 and TRBJ1-1; D perhaps matches TRBD1 (5 bases). Germline-derived CDR1 and CDR2 are SGHAT and FQNNGV. The CDR3 totals 15 residues. With 2 bases removed from V and 0 bases from J, the gap between germline ends came to 10 bases.

This clonotype was seen more than once but under ten times. The chain's CDR3 is CSVEDRQVEQFF. DNA for the CDR3: TGCAGCGTTGAAGATCGTCAGGTAGAGCAGTTCTTC. J is TRBJ2-1 and V is TRBV29-1, with D uncertain. Trimming pared 0 bases from V and 10 bases from J, leaving 10 bases between. Germline V gene sequence: CDR1 SQVTM, CDR2 ANQGSEA. The CDR3 spans 12 residues.